The TCR beta chain under discussion was sequenced for a study of blood T cell repertoires in COVID-19. The overall study: Acute and convalescent COVID-19 specimens originated in the United States, Italy and Spain. Sources were T cells, B-cell-depleted T cells, or PBMCs; the material itself was cDNA or gDNA.

V was clipped by 0 bases and J by 4 bases, with 12 bases between them. The CDR3 sequence is 15 residues long. The V gene's germline CDR1 is LNHNV and CDR2 YYDKDF (reference sequence). This clone was detected only once. Per the original methods: The authors estimated nucleated cell counts from reference gene primer amplification. Produced via immunoSEQ multiplex PCR; TCRdb's table is partial and in-frame only. V and J calls and clone size are as listed in that table; D and trimming were resolved from the DNA. The sample includes more than 200,000 clones, approximately 88% of them seen just once. The sample taken for sequencing was peripheral blood. This sequence was found in a human donor in a cohort sampled during active COVID-19. The chain recombines TRBV15 with TRBJ1-2, with D maybe TRBD1 (5 bases). Written as DNA, the CDR3 is TGTGCCACCAGCAGAGATCAACAGGCGGTCTATGGCTACACCTTC. Translation: CATSRDQQAVYGYTF.